These 26 T cell receptor beta chains share one sample of origin, sequenced in a study of blood T cell repertoires in COVID-19. The method was immunoSEQ multiplex PCR; TCRdb's version includes in-frame clones alone and lacks a portion of them. Here the sample spans around 300,000 clones, about nine tenths being singletons. Sequencing input: peripheral blood. The source of these receptors is a man aged 45 to 65 with acute or convalescent COVID-19.

This rearrangement joins TRBV3-1 (or the pseudogene TRBV3-2) to TRBJ2-7; 7 bases fit TRBD1. The CDR3 is 14 amino acids. Germline-derived CDR1 and CDR2 are LGHDT and YNNKEL (reference sequence). The V and J ends lost 4 bases and 7 bases, in that order; junction bases with no gene match: 10. CDR3 region: CASSRLKGAEEQYF. The CDR3 DNA reads TGTGCCAGCAGCCGTCTAAAGGGGGCGGAAGAGCAGTACTTC.

The rearrangement joins TRBV9 to TRBJ1-1; a possible D gene is TRBD1 (5 bases). This CDR3 region has 15 residues. V lost 2 bases and J lost 5, with 16 bases in between. Looked up from germline, CDR1 is SGDLS and CDR2 is YYNGEE. The CDR3 loop reads CASSVVGREGTEAFF. The CDR3 DNA reads TGTGCCAGCAGCGTCGTGGGCAGGGAAGGAACTGAAGCTTTCTTT.

This chain connects TRBV6-5 to TRBJ2-4; D is perhaps TRBD1 (5 bases). V gave up 3 bases and J gave up 7 bases, with 16 bases separating them. Germline V lookup: CDR1 MNHEY, CDR2 SVGAGI. The length of the CDR3 is 15 residues. CDR3 bases: TGTGCCAGCAGTTATGGCTTTGCAGGGTTGAACATTCAGTACTTC. Translation: CASSYGFAGLNIQYF.

The V call is TRBV9, the J call TRBJ2-2, with 15 bases that match TRBD2. The CDR3 has 16 amino acids. With 4 bases clipped from V and 6 bases from J, the junction kept 4 bases outside the gene matches. Germline assignment: CDR1 SGDLS and CDR2 YYNGEE. This CDR3 reads CASSPGLAGGSGELFF. CDR3 DNA sequence: TGTGCCAGCAGCCCGGGACTAGCGGGGGGTTCCGGGGAGCTGTTTTTT.

This chain connects TRBV6-5 to TRBJ2-5, with 15 bases identical to TRBD2. Germline V gives CDR1 MNHEY, CDR2 SVGAGI. The trim removed 7 bases at V and 4 bases at J, leaving 4 bases unmatched. The length of the CDR3 is 15 residues. DNA of the CDR3: TGTGCCAGCAATTTGGGACTAGCGGGGGGAGAGACCCAGTACTTC. Residues: CASNLGLAGGETQYF.

The chain is built from TRBV4-1 and TRBJ2-3; D is unresolved. The CDR3 totals 14 residues. CDR1 and CDR2 from the germline V gene are MGHRA and YSYEKL. V lost 2 bases to trimming and J lost 4 bases, with 10 bases between them. The CDR3 here is CASSQIPGADTQYF. CDR3 DNA: TGCGCCAGCAGCCAAATCCCCGGAGCAGATACGCAGTATTTT.

This clone occurred a few times. V is TRBV2 and J is TRBJ2-7; D is uncertain. The V gene lost 7 bases and the J gene lost 2 bases, with 12 bases spanning the gap. The V gene's germline CDR1 is SNHLY and CDR2 FYNNEI. This CDR3 contains 13 residues. The CDR3 DNA is TGTGCCAGCAACGGTTACGAACCCTACGAGCAGTACTTC. It translates to CASNGYEPYEQYF.

The chain has TRBV3-1 (or the pseudogene TRBV3-2) and TRBJ1-2; the D gene is possibly TRBD1 (6 bases). V was clipped by 2 bases and J by 2 bases, with 6 bases between them. The CDR3 extends over 13 amino acids. Germline loops: CDR1 LGHDT, CDR2 YNNKEL (reference sequence). The CDR3 DNA follows: TGTGCCAGCAGCCAACAGGGGAACTATGGCTACACCTTC. Protein product: CASSQQGNYGYTF.

V and J are TRBV5-1 and TRBJ1-5; TRBD1 matches at 9 bases. The germline gives CDR1 SGHRS, CDR2 YFSETQ. There are 15 residues in the CDR3. Unmatched junction bases numbered 3, after V lost 1 base and J lost 4 bases. DNA of the CDR3: TGCGCCAGCAGCTTGTTGGGGACAGGGAATCAGCCCCAGCATTTT. Its protein is CASSLLGTGNQPQHF.

This clone was observed a few times. The chain links TRBV5-4 to TRBJ2-1; possible D gene TRBD2, 5 bases. The germline gives CDR1 SGHNT, CDR2 YYREEE (reference sequence). CDR3 length: 17 amino acids. V was cut by 2 bases and J by 6 bases, with 21 bases left in between. The CDR3 here is CASSLAAVIYSGNEQFF. The CDR3 DNA follows: TGTGCCAGCAGCTTAGCGGCAGTTATATATTCTGGCAATGAGCAGTTCTTC. Supplemented by reference TRBV5-4 and TRBJ2-1, the full variable domain reads ETGVTQSPTHLIKTRGQQVTLRCSSQSGHNTVSWYQQALGQGPQFIFQYYREEENGRGNFPPRFSGLQFPNYSSELNVNALELDDSALYLCASSLAAVIYSGNEQFFGPGTRLTVL.

This chain links TRBV24-1 with TRBJ1-6, with TRBD1 as a possible D gene (5 bases). The CDR3 covers 18 residues. V was pared by 1 base and J by 2 bases, with 14 bases between. Germline V CDR1 and CDR2: KGHDR, SFDVKD. The CDR3 sequence: CATSDFRQTLTYNSPLHF. In nucleotides, the CDR3 is TGTGCCACCAGTGATTTTAGACAGACGCTTACCTATAATTCACCCCTCCACTTT.

The genes are TRBV11-2 and TRBJ2-5, with 8 positions matching TRBD1. The CDR3 has 15 residues. Germline V gene sequence: CDR1 SGHAT, CDR2 FQNNGV. The ends lost 4 bases at V and 1 base at J; junction bases unmatched: 5. CDR3 coding DNA: TGTGCCAGCAGCTCCTTCGGACAGGGCCAAGAGACCCAGTACTTC. Residues: CASSSFGQGQETQYF.

The chain combines TRBV29-1 with TRBJ2-7, with D possibly matching TRBD1 (5 bases). Germline V lookup: CDR1 SQVTM, CDR2 ANQGSEA. Trimming left V 1 base short and J 5 bases short, with 15 bases between. CDR3 length: 14 amino acids. Written as DNA, the CDR3 is TGCAGCGTTGAAGGTGGCAGGGCATGGGACGAGCAGTACTTC. Translating gives CSVEGGRAWDEQYF.

The chain recombines TRBV4-2 with TRBJ2-7, with TRBD1 matching over 8 bases. J gave up 2 bases and V 1 base, and 13 bases lay outside the gene matches. The CDR3 loop spans 18 amino acids. Germline-derived CDR1 and CDR2 are LGHNA and YNFKEQ. The DNA of the CDR3 is TGTGCCAGCAGCCAAGGAAGTTACCGACAGGGGTTAACCTACGAGCAGTACTTC. It yields the protein CASSQGSYRQGLTYEQYF.

The chain joins TRBV30 to TRBJ1-5, with a tentative D call TRBD1 (6 bases). This CDR3 has 14 amino acids. Germline CDR1 reads GTSNPN; CDR2 reads SVGIG (reference sequence). V gave up 6 bases and J gave up 4 bases, with 16 bases separating them. For the CDR3, the DNA is TGTGCCTGCGGCTGGCAGGGGACAAATCAGCCCCAGCATTTT. As protein: CACGWQGTNQPQHF.

This clone was observed a single time. This rearrangement joins TRBV6-6 to TRBJ1-1, with D perhaps matching TRBD1 (5 bases). The CDR3 is 12 residues long. V lost 6 bases and J 7 bases, leaving 12 bases between the germline ends. Germline CDR1 MNHNY, CDR2 SVGAGI (reference sequence). In DNA, the CDR3 is TGTGCCAGCAGCCCCGGGGGGGATGAAGCTTTCTTT. Its translation: CASSPGGDEAFF.

This clone was recorded only once. The rearrangement joins TRBV27 to TRBJ2-2, with 7 bases lining up with TRBD2. The J segment lost 2 bases and the V segment lost 5 bases, leaving 8 bases of the junction unmatched. Germline lookup yields CDR1 MNHEY and CDR2 SMNVEV (reference sequence). The CDR3 is made up of 16 amino acids. This CDR3 is CASSLRAGSNTGELFF. Written as DNA, the CDR3 is TGTGCCAGCAGTCTTCGAGCGGGGTCCAACACCGGGGAGCTGTTTTTT.

The rearrangement joins TRBV5-5 to TRBJ1-5, with TRBD1 as a possible D gene (6 bases). This CDR3 comprises 16 residues. Germline CDR1 SGHKS, CDR2 YYEKEE (reference sequence). V lost 0 bases and J lost 6, with 16 bases in between. The chain's CDR3 is CASSLGRGGWGQPQHF. CDR3 in DNA: TGTGCCAGCAGCTTGGGGAGAGGGGGATGGGGTCAGCCCCAGCATTTT.

The J gene is TRBJ2-1, the V gene TRBV2, with D possibly matching TRBD1 (6 bases). Per the germline V gene, CDR1 is SNHLY and CDR2 is FYNNEI. Trimming cost V 4 bases and J 7 bases, with 14 bases left between them. The CDR3 runs to 14 residues. The CDR3 spells CASSAAPTGNEQFF. The DNA of the CDR3 is TGTGCCAGCAGTGCCGCGCCGACAGGTAATGAGCAGTTCTTC.

V and J are TRBV5-1 and TRBJ1-6; D unresolved. Between the trimmed V and J ends, which lost 3 bases and 5 bases, there was a span of 15 bases. The CDR3 consists of 16 residues. Germline lookup yields CDR1 SGHRS and CDR2 YFSETQ. For the CDR3, the DNA is TGCGCCAGCAGCTATTACCTAGCTCGAGATAATTCACCCCTCCACTTT. Its translation is CASSYYLARDNSPLHF.

The chain recombines TRBV9 with TRBJ2-1; D possibly corresponds to TRBD2 (7 bases). Germline CDR1 SGDLS, CDR2 YYNGEE. The CDR3 runs 16 residues. V dropped 4 bases and J dropped 6 bases, with 20 bases sitting between them. The CDR3 reads CASSPRGGGLVNEQFF. CDR3 nucleotide sequence: TGTGCCAGCAGCCCCCGGGGCGGGGGCCTGGTCAATGAGCAGTTCTTC.

The chain has TRBV7-3 and TRBJ1-6; 11 nucleotides line up with TRBD1. Germline V lookup: CDR1 SGHTA, CDR2 FQGTGA. The CDR3 has 15 amino acids. The trim removed 4 bases at V and 7 bases at J, leaving 3 bases unmatched. In nucleotides, the CDR3 is TGTGCCAGCAGCTCCCGGGACAGGGGGAATTCACCCCTCCACTTT. This sequence encodes CASSSRDRGNSPLHF.

About this clone itself: Other DNA sequences from this sample encode an identical CDR3 as well. V is TRBV18 and J is TRBJ2-7, with TRBD1 as a possible D gene (6 bases). The CDR3 contains 13 residues. CDR1 is KGHSH, CDR2 LQKENI, per germline. The V end was cut by 3 bases, the J end by 4 bases, with 10 bases between. The CDR3 DNA is TGTGCCAGCTCACCTGGGACAAATTACGAGCAGTACTTC. As protein: CASSPGTNYEQYF.

The CDR3 loop is CASSHLQGITEAFF. In DNA form, the CDR3 reads TGTGCCAGCAGCCATCTTCAGGGAATCACTGAAGCTTTCTTT. The chain combines TRBV3-1 (or the pseudogene TRBV3-2) with TRBJ1-1, with D maybe TRBD1 (5 bases). V was pared by 3 bases and J by 4 bases, with 12 bases between. This CDR3 comprises 14 residues. Germline V lookup: CDR1 LGHDT, CDR2 YNNKEL (reference sequence).

Here the CDR3 DNA reads TGTGCCAGCAGTCCCGGGACAGGGGTTAATGAAAAACTGTTTTTT. Translated: CASSPGTGVNEKLFF. The chain uses TRBV27 and TRBJ1-4; 10 nucleotides align to TRBD1. Germline V CDR1 and CDR2: MNHEY, SMNVEV (reference sequence). The CDR3 sequence is 15 residues long. Unmatched junction bases numbered 4, after V lost 5 bases and J lost 4 bases.

This clone was seen a single time. V is TRBV5-4 and J is TRBJ2-4; tentatively, D is TRBD2 (7 bases). Germline lookup yields CDR1 SGHNT and CDR2 YYREEE (reference sequence). This CDR3 contains 17 residues. The germline V and J ends were trimmed by 4 bases and 9 bases, with 26 bases remaining between them. CDR3 residues: CASSPKGGGTQGGIQYF. Here the CDR3 DNA reads TGTGCCAGCAGCCCTAAGGGGGGGGGAACCCAGGGAGGCATTCAGTACTTC.